This T cell receptor (beta chain) was captured in a study of shared clonotypes between healthy human individuals. Division of CD4+ cells produced a CD45RA+ naive subset and a CD45RA-negative memory subset. Trimming took 0 bases from V and 5 from J, leaving 13 bases between them. CDR3 length: 14 amino acids. The germline V gene has CDR1 GTSNPN and CDR2 SVGIG (reference sequence). On sorted subsets, replicate PCRs used 200 to 250 ng DNA, or tens of thousands of T cell genomes. Only in-frame clones appear in the TCRdb table, and some are missing; sequencing was by immunoSEQ multiplex PCR. The repertoire holds approximately 1,000,000 clones, with 70% to 80% as singletons.

Sequencing input: memory CD4+ T cells from PBMCs. As for subset: CD45RA-negative fraction. V is TRBV30 and J is TRBJ1-2; tentatively, D is TRBD1 (6 bases). This receptor was identified in a man between 18 and 29 years old in good health. Some clones in this sample may be carry-over from other donors' samples. CDR3 amino acids: CAWSVGGLWYGYTF. In nucleotides, the CDR3 is TGTGCCTGGAGTGTGGGGGGGCTATGGTATGGCTACACCTTC.